The T cell receptor beta chain described here comes from a study of shared clonotypes between healthy human individuals. Overall study: The donors, two women and three men, were aged 18 to 49. Study-level results: Collection of samples was limited to blood; tissue repertoires likely differ.

This clone occurred a few times. Its antigen remains unidentified. An assay was performed, and its level was deep. Assay used: immunoSEQ multiplex PCR; TCRdb lists only in-frame clones, some missing. The repertoire holds nearly 1,000,000 clones, with approximately 76% as singletons. Trimming removed 2 bases from V and 1 base from J, with 12 bases in between. The CDR3 sequence is 16 residues long. CDR1 MNHEY and CDR2 SMNVEV come from the germline V gene (reference sequence). This receptor was identified in a man aged 18 to 30 in good health. The V gene is TRBV27, the J gene TRBJ1-5, with TRBD1 as a possible D gene (5 bases). The sample consisted of memory CD4+ T cells sorted from blood. Indicated subset: CD45RA-negative fraction. The CDR3 here is CASSLGGPGSNQPQHF. The CDR3 coding sequence is TGTGCCAGCAGTTTAGGGGGACCAGGGAGCAATCAGCCCCAGCATTTT.